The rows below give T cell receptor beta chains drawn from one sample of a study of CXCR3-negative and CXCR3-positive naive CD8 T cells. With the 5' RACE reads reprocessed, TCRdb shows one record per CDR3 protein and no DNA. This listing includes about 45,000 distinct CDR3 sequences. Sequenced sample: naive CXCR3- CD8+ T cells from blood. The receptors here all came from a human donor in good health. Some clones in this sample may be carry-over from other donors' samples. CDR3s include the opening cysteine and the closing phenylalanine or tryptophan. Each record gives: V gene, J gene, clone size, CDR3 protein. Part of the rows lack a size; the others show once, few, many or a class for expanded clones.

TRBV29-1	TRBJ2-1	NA	CSVEGGQGDWDEQFF
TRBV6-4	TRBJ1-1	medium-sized	CASRVIHRSEAFF
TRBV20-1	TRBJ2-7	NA	CSARGTGFSYEQYF
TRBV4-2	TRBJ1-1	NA	CASSLLLRDRGQNTEAFF
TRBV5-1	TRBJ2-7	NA	CASSLEGINEQYF
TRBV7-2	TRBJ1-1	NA	CASSFGLTEAFF
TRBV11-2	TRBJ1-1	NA	CARHGGDGEDTEAFF
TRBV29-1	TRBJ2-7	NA	CSAEAETPYEQYF
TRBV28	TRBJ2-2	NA	CASSLSSRELFF
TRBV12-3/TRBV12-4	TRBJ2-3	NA	CASSLGGTGSSTDTQYF
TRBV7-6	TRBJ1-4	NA	CASSADRGREKLFF
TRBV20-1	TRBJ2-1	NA	CSAVDTWSSYNEQFF
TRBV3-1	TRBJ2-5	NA	CASRHVGLQETQYF
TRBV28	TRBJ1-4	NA	CASRGDGNEKLFF
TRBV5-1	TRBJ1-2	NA	CASSLEANYGYTF
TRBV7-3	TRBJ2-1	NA	CASSYTGPYYNEQFF
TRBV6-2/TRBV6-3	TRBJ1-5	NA	CASCRARNENQPQHF
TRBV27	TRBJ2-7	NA	CASSLFGGQGYEQYF
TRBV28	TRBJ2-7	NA	CASSFAGRIYEQYF